Listed below are T cell receptor beta chains from one sample, sequenced in a study of cytomegalovirus exposure and HLA in healthy donors. Clones were sequenced by immunoSEQ multiplex PCR, and TCRdb holds only the in-frame ones, with some missing. The data hold about 200,000 clones, with 70% to 90% observed a single time. The sample comprised PBMCs. The receptors were sampled from a woman in her twenties or thirties in good health and CMV-seronegative. Both conserved end residues are part of each CDR3. D genes are given only for firm matches. Clone size, where shown, is once, few, many, or a class for clones that have expanded.

V	D	size	length	J	DNA	CDR3
TRBV2	.	.	15	TRBJ1-6	TGTGCCAGCAGCCTCCGGGACCAGGGGAATTCACCCCTCCACTTT	CASSLRDQGNSPLHF
TRBV5-4	TRBD2	.	17	TRBJ2-1	TGTGCCAGCAGCTCCCGAGGGAGCGGGAAATCCTACAATGAGCAGTTCTTC	CASSSRGSGKSYNEQFF
TRBV9	.	.	15	TRBJ2-1	TGTGCCAGCAGCCGAGACAGACCCTCCTACAATGAGCAGTTCTTC	CASSRDRPSYNEQFF
TRBV27	.	.	14	TRBJ1-2	TGTGCCAGCAGTTACACCCAGGATAACTATGGCTACACCTTC	CASSYTQDNYGYTF
TRBV21-1	.	.	16	TRBJ2-1	TGTGCCAGCAGCAAAAGGCCAGGGAGGGCTTACAATGAGCAGTTCTTC	CASSKRPGRAYNEQFF
TRBV28	TRBD2	once	16	TRBJ2-3	TGTGCCAGCAGAAACGGACTAGCGGTTTACACAGATACGCAGTATTTT	CASRNGLAVYTDTQYF
TRBV7-2	.	.	14	TRBJ1-3	TGTGCCAGCAGCCTCACCGGCTCTGGAAACACCATATATTTT	CASSLTGSGNTIYF
TRBV28	.	.	14	TRBJ1-3	TGTGCCAGCAGTTTACAGGGCAGGGGAAACACCATATATTTT	CASSLQGRGNTIYF
TRBV25-1	.	.	15	TRBJ1-4	TGTGCCAGCAGTGAACTTGGGGGGGCAAATGAAAAACTGTTTTTT	CASSELGGANEKLFF
TRBV10-1	.	.	11	TRBJ2-7	TGCGCCAGCAGACAGACCTACGAGCAGTACTTC	CASRQTYEQYF
TRBV28	.	.	13	TRBJ1-1	TGTGCCAGCGGGAAAAGGGGGAACACTGAAGCTTTCTTT	CASGKRGNTEAFF
TRBV7-3	TRBD2	few	15	TRBJ2-1	TGTGCCAGCAGCAAAACTAGCGGGGCTTACAATGAGCAGTTCTTC	CASSKTSGAYNEQFF
TRBV7-9	.	.	14	TRBJ2-1	TGTGCCAGCAGCCCAGTTCCCACCTACAATGAGCAGTTCTTC	CASSPVPTYNEQFF
TRBV4-1	.	.	14	TRBJ2-2	TGCGCCAGCAGCCAAGGTCGGGAGATCGGGGAGCTGTTTTTT	CASSQGREIGELFF
TRBV5-1	.	.	14	TRBJ2-7	TGCGCCAGCAGCCCGGGCGGCGGGGCCTACGAGCAGTACTTC	CASSPGGGAYEQYF
TRBV28	.	.	13	TRBJ1-5	TGTGCCAGCACCCCCCGGGTCGTGGGGCCCCAGCATTTT	CASTPRVVGPQHF
TRBV19	TRBD2	.	16	TRBJ2-1	TGTGCCAGTAGTATAGGACTAGCGGGAGGCCTCAATGAGCAGTTCTTC	CASSIGLAGGLNEQFF
TRBV2	TRBD1	few	14	TRBJ1-1	TGTGCCAGCAGTCGTAGGACAGGGAACACTGAAGCTTTCTTT	CASSRRTGNTEAFF
TRBV28	TRBD2	.	14	TRBJ2-1	TGTGCCAGCAGTAGCGGGGGCTCCTACAATGAGCAGTTCTTC	CASSSGGSYNEQFF
TRBV19	TRBD1	few	17	TRBJ1-3	TGTGCCAGTAGTATCCGGAGCGAGAGGGGGCCTGGAAACACCATATATTTT	CASSIRSERGPGNTIYF
TRBV15	TRBD2	few	17	TRBJ2-7	TGTGCCACCAGCAGATCCCTTCCCGGTGGTAGCGGGTACGAGCAGTACTTC	CATSRSLPGGSGYEQYF
TRBV19	.	.	13	TRBJ1-1	TGTGCCAGTAGTATAATGTCGCAGGGCGAAGCTTTCTTT	CASSIMSQGEAFF
TRBV7-9	.	.	11	TRBJ2-7	TGTGCCAGCAGCCCCAACAGGGAGCAGTACTTC	CASSPNREQYF
TRBV11-2	.	.	16	TRBJ2-3	TGTGCCAGCAGCTCATTGCGGGGAGGCCCCACAGATACGCAGTATTTT	CASSSLRGGPTDTQYF
TRBV11-2	.	.	14	TRBJ1-2	TGTGCCAGCAGACACAGGACGGCGAACTATGGCTACACCTTC	CASRHRTANYGYTF
TRBV11-2	.	.	14	TRBJ1-4	TGTGCCAGCAGCTTAACAGGGCAGGATGAAAAACTGTTTTTT	CASSLTGQDEKLFF
TRBV5-4	.	.	12	TRBJ2-1	TGTGCCAGCAGCTCTATCTCGGATGAGCAGTTCTTC	CASSSISDEQFF
TRBV10-3	TRBD2	.	15	TRBJ2-3	TGTGCCATCAGTGAAGTAGCGGGGGGTGCAGATACGCAGTATTTT	CAISEVAGGADTQYF
TRBV9	.	.	16	TRBJ2-2	TGTGCCAGCAAGCCTGCGGGGCTCGGGAACACCGGGGAGCTGTTTTTT	CASKPAGLGNTGELFF
TRBV28	TRBD2	.	14	TRBJ2-7	TGTGCCAGCAGCCCCCCGGGACTAGTTTCCGAGCAGTACTTC	CASSPPGLVSEQYF
TRBV19	.	.	14	TRBJ1-2	TGTGCCAGTAGTATGACACAGAGAAAAGGTGGCTACACCTTC	CASSMTQRKGGYTF
TRBV7-8	.	.	13	TRBJ2-4	TGTGCCAGCAACCCAGGGGGGTGGGACATTCAGTACTTC	CASNPGGWDIQYF
TRBV7-8	.	.	17	TRBJ2-1	TGTGCCAGCAGCCCAACCACCGACAGGTTTAGGGACAATGAGCAGTTCTTC	CASSPTTDRFRDNEQFF
TRBV10-3	TRBD1	.	13	TRBJ1-4	TGTGCCATCAGTGGACAGGGTGGGGAAAAACTGTTTTTT	CAISGQGGEKLFF
TRBV29-1	.	.	11	TRBJ1-2	TGCAGCGCCTGGCAGGATGGCGGCTACACCTTC	CSAWQDGGYTF
TRBV5-1	TRBD2	.	14	TRBJ2-1	TGCGCCAGCAGCTTGGAACCGACTAGCGGGATGCGGTTCTTC	CASSLEPTSGMRFF
TRBV15	TRBD1	.	14	TRBJ1-2	TGTGCCACCAGCAGGACAGGGCTTAACTATGGCTACACCTTC	CATSRTGLNYGYTF
TRBV5-5	.	few	15	TRBJ2-2	TGTGCCAGCAGCTGGAGCGCAGCGAACACCGGGGAGCTGTTTTTT	CASSWSAANTGELFF
TRBV11-2	.	.	17	TRBJ2-2	TGTGCCAGCAGCTTAGCTTTCGGGTTGCATCTAGCGGGGGAGCTGTTTTTT	CASSLAFGLHLAGELFF
TRBV7-3	TRBD2	.	16	TRBJ2-2	TGTGCCAGCAGCTTAATTGGCGGGGGTAACACCGGGGAGCTGTTTTTT	CASSLIGGGNTGELFF
TRBV4-1	.	.	14	TRBJ1-3	TGCGCCAGCAGCCGAGATTCGGGTGGAAACACCATATATTTT	CASSRDSGGNTIYF
TRBV4-2	TRBD2	.	15	TRBJ2-7	TGTGCCAGCAGCCAACCCGCTAGCGGGATTGCCGAGCAGTACTTC	CASSQPASGIAEQYF